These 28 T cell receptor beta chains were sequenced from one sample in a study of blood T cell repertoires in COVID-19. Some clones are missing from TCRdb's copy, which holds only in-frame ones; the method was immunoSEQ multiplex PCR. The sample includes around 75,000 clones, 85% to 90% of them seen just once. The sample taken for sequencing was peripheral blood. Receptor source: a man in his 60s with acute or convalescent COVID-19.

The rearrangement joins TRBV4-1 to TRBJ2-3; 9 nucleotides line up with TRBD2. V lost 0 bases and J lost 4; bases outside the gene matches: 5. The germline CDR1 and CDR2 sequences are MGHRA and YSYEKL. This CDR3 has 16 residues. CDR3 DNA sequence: TGCGCCAGCAGCCAAGATTTCGCGGGGGGGCCAGATACGCAGTATTTT. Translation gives CASSQDFAGGPDTQYF.

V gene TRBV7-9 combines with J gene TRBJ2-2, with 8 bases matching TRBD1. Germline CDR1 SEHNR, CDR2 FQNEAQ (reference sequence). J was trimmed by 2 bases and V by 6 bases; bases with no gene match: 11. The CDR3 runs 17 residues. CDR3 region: CASRSRSGQGNTGELFF. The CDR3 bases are TGTGCCAGCAGATCACGGTCCGGACAGGGTAACACCGGGGAGCTGTTTTTT.

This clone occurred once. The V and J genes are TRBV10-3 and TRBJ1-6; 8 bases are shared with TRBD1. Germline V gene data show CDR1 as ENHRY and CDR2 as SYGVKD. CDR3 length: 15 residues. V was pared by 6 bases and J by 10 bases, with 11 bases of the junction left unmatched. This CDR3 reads CAIRVGTGPESPLHF. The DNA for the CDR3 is TGTGCCATCAGAGTCGGGACAGGTCCTGAGTCACCCCTCCACTTT.

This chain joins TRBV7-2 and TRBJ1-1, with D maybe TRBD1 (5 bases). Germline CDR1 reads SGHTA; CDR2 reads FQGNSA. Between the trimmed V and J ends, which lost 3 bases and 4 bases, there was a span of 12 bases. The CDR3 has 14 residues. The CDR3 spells CASSFAGLVTEAFF. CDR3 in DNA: TGTGCCAGCAGCTTCGCAGGGCTCGTCACTGAAGCTTTCTTT.

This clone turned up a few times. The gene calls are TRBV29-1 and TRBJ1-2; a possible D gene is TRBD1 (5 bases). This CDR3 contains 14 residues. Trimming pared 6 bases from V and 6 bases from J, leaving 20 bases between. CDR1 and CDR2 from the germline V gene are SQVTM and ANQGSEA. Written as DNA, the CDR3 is TGCAGCGTGGGGGTAGCGGGAAGGGATAATGGCTACACCTTC. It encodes CSVGVAGRDNGYTF.

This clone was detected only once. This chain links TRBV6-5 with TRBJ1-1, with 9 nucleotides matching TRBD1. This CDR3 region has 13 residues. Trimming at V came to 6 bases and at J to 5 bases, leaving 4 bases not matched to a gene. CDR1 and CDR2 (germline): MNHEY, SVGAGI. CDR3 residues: CASRMTGGTEAFF. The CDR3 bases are TGTGCCAGCAGGATGACAGGGGGGACTGAAGCTTTCTTT.

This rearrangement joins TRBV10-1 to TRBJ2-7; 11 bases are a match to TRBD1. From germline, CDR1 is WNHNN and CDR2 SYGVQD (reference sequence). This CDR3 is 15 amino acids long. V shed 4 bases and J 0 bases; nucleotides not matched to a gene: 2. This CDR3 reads CASSGGTGGSYEQYF. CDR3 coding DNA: TGCGCCAGCAGTGGCGGGACAGGGGGCTCCTACGAGCAGTACTTC.

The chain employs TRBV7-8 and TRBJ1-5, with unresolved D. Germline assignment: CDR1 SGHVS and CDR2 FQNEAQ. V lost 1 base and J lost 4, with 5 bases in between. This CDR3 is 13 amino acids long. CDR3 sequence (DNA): TGTGCCAGCAGCTTAGGAGTGAATCAGCCCCAGCATTTT. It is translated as CASSLGVNQPQHF. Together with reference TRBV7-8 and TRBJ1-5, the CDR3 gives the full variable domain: GAGVSQSPRYKVAKRGQDVALRCDPISGHVSLFWYQQALGQGPEFLTYFQNEAQLDKSGLPSDRFFAERPEGSVSTLKIQRTQQEDSAVYLCASSLGVNQPQHFGDGTRLSIL.

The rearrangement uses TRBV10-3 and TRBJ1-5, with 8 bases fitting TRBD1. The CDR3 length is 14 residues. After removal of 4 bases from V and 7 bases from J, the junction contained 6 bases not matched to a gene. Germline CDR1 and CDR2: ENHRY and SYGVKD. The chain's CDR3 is CAISVQGAGQPQHF. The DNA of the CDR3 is TGTGCCATCAGTGTTCAGGGGGCAGGGCAGCCCCAGCATTTT.

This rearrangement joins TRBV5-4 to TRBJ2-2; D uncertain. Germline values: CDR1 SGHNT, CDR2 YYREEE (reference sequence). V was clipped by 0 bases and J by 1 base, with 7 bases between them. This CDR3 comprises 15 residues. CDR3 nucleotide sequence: TGTGCCAGCAGCTTGGCGGCAGGGAACACCGGGGAGCTGTTTTTT. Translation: CASSLAAGNTGELFF. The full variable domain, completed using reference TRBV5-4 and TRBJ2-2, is ETGVTQSPTHLIKTRGQQVTLRCSSQSGHNTVSWYQQALGQGPQFIFQYYREEENGRGNFPPRFSGLQFPNYSSELNVNALELDDSALYLCASSLAAGNTGELFFGEGSRLTVL.

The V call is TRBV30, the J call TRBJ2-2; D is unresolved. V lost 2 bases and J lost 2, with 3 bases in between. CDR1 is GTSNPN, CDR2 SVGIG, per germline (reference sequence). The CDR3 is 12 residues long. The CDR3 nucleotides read TGTGCCTGGAGTAGCAACACCGGGGAGCTGTTTTTT. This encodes CAWSSNTGELFF.

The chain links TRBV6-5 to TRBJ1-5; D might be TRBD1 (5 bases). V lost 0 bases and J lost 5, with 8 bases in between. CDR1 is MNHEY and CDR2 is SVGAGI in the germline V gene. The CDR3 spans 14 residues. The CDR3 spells CASSYSTADQPQHF. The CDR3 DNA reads TGTGCCAGCAGTTACTCGACAGCCGATCAGCCCCAGCATTTT.

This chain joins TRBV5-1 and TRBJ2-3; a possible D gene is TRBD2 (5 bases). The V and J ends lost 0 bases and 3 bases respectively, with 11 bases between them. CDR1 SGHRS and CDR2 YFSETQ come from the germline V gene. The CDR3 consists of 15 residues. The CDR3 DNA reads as TGCGCCAGCAGCTTGGCAGTCGCGGGTACAGATACGCAGTATTTT. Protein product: CASSLAVAGTDTQYF.

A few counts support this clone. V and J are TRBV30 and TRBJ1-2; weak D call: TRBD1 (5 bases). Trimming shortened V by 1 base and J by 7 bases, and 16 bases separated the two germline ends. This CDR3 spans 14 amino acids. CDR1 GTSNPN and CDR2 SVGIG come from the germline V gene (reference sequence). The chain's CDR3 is CAWSDRSTSVGYTF. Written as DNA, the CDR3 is TGTGCCTGGAGTGACAGGTCCACATCGGTTGGCTACACCTTC.

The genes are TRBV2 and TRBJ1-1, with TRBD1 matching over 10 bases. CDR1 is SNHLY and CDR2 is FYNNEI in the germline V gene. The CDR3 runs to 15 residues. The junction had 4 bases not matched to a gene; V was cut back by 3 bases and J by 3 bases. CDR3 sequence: CASSDIGTGDTEAFF. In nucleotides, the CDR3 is TGTGCCAGCAGTGATATCGGGACAGGGGACACTGAAGCTTTCTTT.

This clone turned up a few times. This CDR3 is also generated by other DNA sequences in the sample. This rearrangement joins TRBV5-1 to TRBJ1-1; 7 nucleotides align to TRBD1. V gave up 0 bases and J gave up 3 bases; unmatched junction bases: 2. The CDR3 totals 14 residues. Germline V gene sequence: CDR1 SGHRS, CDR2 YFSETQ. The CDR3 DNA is TGCGCCAGCAGCTTGGGACAGGGCTACACTGAAGCTTTCTTT. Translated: CASSLGQGYTEAFF.

CDR3: CSVFRDRGLDGYTF. The CDR3 DNA reads TGCAGCGTTTTCCGGGACAGGGGGCTTGATGGCTACACCTTC. The genes are TRBV29-1 and TRBJ1-2, with 12 bases aligning to TRBD1. CDR1 and CDR2 from the germline V gene are SQVTM and ANQGSEA. The CDR3 runs to 14 residues. Losses at the gene ends were 5 bases for V and 6 bases for J; bases not matched to a gene: 7. Full variable domain (outside the CDR3, taken from reference TRBV29-1 and TRBJ1-2): SAVISQKPSRDICQRGTSLTIQCQVDSQVTMMFWYRQQPGQSLTLIATANQGSEATYESGFVIDKFPISRPNLTFSTLTVSNMSPEDSSIYLCSVFRDRGLDGYTFGSGTRLTVV.

As DNA, the CDR3 is TGTGCCACCCGTCGGGGGTTAGACACAGATACGCAGTATTTT. Amino acids: CATRRGLDTDTQYF. This rearrangement joins TRBV2 to TRBJ2-3; perhaps TRBD2 as D (6 bases). CDR1 SNHLY and CDR2 FYNNEI come from the germline V gene. Trimming removed 10 bases from V and 2 bases from J, with 16 bases in between. This CDR3 is built from 14 residues.

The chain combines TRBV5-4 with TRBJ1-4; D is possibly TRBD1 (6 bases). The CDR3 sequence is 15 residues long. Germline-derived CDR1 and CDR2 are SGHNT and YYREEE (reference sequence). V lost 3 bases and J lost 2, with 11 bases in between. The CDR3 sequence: CASSSQGMTNEKLFF. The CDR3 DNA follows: TGTGCCAGCAGCTCCCAGGGGATGACTAATGAAAAACTGTTTTTT.

CDR3: CASSTYDSSETQYF. The CDR3 region has the DNA TGTGCCAGCAGCACCTACGACAGCTCGGAGACCCAGTACTTC. V usage is TRBV7-8 and J usage is TRBJ2-5; TRBD1 might be the D (5 bases). The CDR3 runs 14 residues. The germline V and J ends were trimmed by 5 bases and 5 bases, with 15 bases remaining between them. Germline V gene data show CDR1 as SGHVS and CDR2 as FQNEAQ.

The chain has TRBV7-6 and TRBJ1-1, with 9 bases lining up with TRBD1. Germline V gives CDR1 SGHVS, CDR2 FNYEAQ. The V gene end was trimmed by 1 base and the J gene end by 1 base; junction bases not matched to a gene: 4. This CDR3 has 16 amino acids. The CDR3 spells CASSLGGGQGNTEAFF. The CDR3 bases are TGTGCCAGCAGCTTAGGGGGGGGACAGGGGAACACTGAAGCTTTCTTT.

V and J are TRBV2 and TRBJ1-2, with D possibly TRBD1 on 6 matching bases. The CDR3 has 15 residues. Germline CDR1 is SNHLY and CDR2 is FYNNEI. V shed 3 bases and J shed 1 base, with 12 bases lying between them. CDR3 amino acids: CASSDGGLINYGYTF. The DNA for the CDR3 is TGTGCCAGCAGTGATGGGGGCCTCATTAACTATGGCTACACCTTC.

The CDR3 DNA reads TGTGCCAGCAGCAAAGAAGAATTTACGAGGGGGCCCACGAACACTGAAGCTTTCTTT. Translating gives CASSKEEFTRGPTNTEAFF. The chain uses TRBV21-1 and TRBJ1-1; TRBD1, the table's D call, was not compared with the DNA. TRBV21-1 is described as a pseudogene. The CDR3 is 19 amino acids.

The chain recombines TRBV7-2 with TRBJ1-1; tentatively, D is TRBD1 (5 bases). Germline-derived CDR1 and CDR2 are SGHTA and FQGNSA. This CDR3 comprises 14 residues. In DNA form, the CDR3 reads TGTGCTGGGGGAGCGGGACTGCGGAACACTGAAGCTTTCTTT. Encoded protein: CAGGAGLRNTEAFF.

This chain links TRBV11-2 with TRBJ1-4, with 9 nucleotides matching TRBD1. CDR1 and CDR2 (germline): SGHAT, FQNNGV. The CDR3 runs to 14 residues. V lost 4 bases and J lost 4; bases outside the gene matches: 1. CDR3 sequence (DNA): TGTGCCAGCAGCTGGACAGGGGTTAATGAAAAACTGTTTTTT. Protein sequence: CASSWTGVNEKLFF.

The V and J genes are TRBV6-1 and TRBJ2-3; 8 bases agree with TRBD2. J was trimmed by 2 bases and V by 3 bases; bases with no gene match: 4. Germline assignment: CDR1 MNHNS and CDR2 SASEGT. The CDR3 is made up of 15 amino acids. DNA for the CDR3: TGTGCCAGCAGTGACCAACTAGCGGTCACAGATACGCAGTATTTT. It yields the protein CASSDQLAVTDTQYF.

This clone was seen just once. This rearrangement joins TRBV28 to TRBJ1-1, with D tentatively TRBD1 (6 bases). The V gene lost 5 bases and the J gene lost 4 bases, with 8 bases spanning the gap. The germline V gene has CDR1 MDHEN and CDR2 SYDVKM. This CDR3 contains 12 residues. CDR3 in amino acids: CASSRGGTEAFF. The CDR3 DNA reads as TGTGCCAGCAGTAGGGGGGGCACTGAAGCTTTCTTT. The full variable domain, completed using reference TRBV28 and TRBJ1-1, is DVKVTQSSRYLVKRTGEKVFLECVQDMDHENMFWYRQDPGLGLRLIYFSYDVKMKEKGDIPEGYSVSREKKERFSLILESASTNQTSMYLCASSRGGTEAFFGQGTRLTVV.

The CDR3 protein is CATSQGDTQYF. Here the CDR3 DNA reads TGTGCCACCAGCCAGGGGGATACGCAGTATTTT. The rearrangement uses TRBV24-1 and TRBJ2-3, with D maybe TRBD1 (6 bases). Deletions cut 7 bases from V and 6 bases from J, with 7 bases between. This CDR3 is built from 11 residues. CDR1 and CDR2 (germline): KGHDR, SFDVKD.